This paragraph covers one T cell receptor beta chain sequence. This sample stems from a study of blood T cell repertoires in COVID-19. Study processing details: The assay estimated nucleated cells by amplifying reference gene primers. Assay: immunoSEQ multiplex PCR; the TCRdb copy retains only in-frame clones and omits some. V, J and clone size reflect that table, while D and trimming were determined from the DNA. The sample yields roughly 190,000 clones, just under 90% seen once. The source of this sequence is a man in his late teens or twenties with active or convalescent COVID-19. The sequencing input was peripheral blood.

DNA of the CDR3: TGTGCCAGCAGCCCCCGGGACAATGAGATCGGGGAGCTGTTTTTT. Translating gives CASSPRDNEIGELFF. This sequence joins TRBV11-3 and TRBJ2-2; D is possibly TRBD1 (6 bases). Germline values: CDR1 SGHNT, CDR2 YENEEA. This CDR3 has 15 residues. Trimming left V 5 bases short and J 7 bases short, with 17 bases between.